This T cell receptor (beta chain) came from a study of shared clonotypes between healthy human individuals. Findings of the study overall: How much donors shared clonotypes was expected to be affected by sequencing depth.

Germline CDR1 SGHTA, CDR2 FQGNSA. V lost 4 bases and J lost 4, with 18 bases in between. This CDR3 has 16 amino acids. As for this clone: What it recognizes is unknown.

Each replicate PCR on the sorted subsets used 200 ng DNA (roughly 27,000 T cell genomes). Libraries were prepared by immunoSEQ multiplex PCR; TCRdb keeps only in-frame clonotypes and omits some of them. The sample holds roughly 500,000 clones; approximately 95% are singletons and the top ten take 0.055% to 0.075%. Source material: naive CD4+ T cells sorted from blood. Specified subset: CD45RA+ positively selected. This receptor was taken from a woman in her twenties or thirties in good health. V is TRBV7-2 and J is TRBJ2-3; no definite D call. DNA of the CDR3: TGTGCCAGCAGCTCTTCCCCAGAGAACGCCCCAGATACGCAGTATTTT. It yields the protein CASSSSPENAPDTQYF.